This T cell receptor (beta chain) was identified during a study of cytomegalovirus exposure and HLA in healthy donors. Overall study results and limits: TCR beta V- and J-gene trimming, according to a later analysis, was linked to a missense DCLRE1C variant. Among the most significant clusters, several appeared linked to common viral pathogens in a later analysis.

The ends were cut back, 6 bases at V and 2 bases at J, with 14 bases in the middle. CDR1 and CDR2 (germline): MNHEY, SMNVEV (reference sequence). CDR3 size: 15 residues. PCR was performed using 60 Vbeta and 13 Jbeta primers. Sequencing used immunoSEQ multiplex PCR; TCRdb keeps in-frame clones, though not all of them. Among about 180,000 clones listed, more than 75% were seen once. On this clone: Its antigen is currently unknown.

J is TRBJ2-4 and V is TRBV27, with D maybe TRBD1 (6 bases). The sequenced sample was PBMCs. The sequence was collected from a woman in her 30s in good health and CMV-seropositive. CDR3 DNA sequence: TGTGCCAGCAGCTCCTCAGGGGTACCCAAAAACATTCAGTACTTC. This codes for CASSSSGVPKNIQYF.